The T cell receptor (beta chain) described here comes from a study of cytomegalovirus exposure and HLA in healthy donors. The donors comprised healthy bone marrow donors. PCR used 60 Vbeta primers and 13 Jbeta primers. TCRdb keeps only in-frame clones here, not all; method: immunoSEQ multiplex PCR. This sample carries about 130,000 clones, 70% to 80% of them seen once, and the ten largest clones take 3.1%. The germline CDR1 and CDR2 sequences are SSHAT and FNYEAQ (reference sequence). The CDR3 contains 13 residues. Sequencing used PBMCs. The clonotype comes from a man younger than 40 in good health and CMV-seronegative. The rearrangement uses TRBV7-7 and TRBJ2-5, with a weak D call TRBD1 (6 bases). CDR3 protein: CASCTDRTETQYF. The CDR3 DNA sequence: TGTGCTAGCTGCACGGACAGAACAGAGACCCAGTACTTC.